The clone carrying this T cell receptor beta chain was recorded many times. The antigen remains unidentified. This CDR3 comprises 11 residues. Deletions cut 4 bases from V and 5 bases from J, with 5 bases between. Germline V lookup: CDR1 SNHLY, CDR2 FYNNEI. RNA transcripts yielded amplified TCR beta CDR3 regions. RT-PCR in the first round (using the HTBI primer set) targeted the TCR CDR3. Via MiXCR, TCRdb re-called the multiplex PCR reads, giving one row per CDR3 protein. The table records about 350,000 distinct CDR3 sequences, approximately 18% of them present only once. This sample stems from a study of T cells in Graves' hyperthyroidism and ophthalmopathy. Study-wide results and limits: Most thyroid clonotypes expanded above 0.001 were also detected in blood.

Recently diagnosed hyperthyroidism of less than 2 months' duration affected patients aged 18 to 65. A patient was excluded if there was uncontrolled infection, other autoimmune disease, pregnancy or lactation. Input material: blood. The rearrangement uses TRBV2 and TRBJ1-2, with D unclear. This TCR was recovered from a woman in her twenties or thirties with Graves' hyperthyroidism that later progressed to Graves' ophthalmopathy. The CDR3 spells CASSVAYGYTF. CDR3 DNA: TGTGCCAGCAGTGTTGCGTATGGCTACACCTTC.